This TCR beta chain derives from a study of control samples from healthy donors and cancer patients. Data came from immunoSEQ multiplex PCR; TCRdb stores just in-frame clones and leaves some out. The table has about 100,000 clones, less than 90% seen once. CDR3 size: 12 residues. Germline V CDR1 and CDR2: MNHEY, SVGAGI. Between the trimmed V and J ends, which lost 6 bases and 7 bases, there was a span of 12 bases. The sequence was obtained from a woman in her forties or fifties in good health. Sequences were obtained from blood. This chain connects TRBV6-5 to TRBJ1-1, with D possibly being TRBD1 (6 bases). DNA for the CDR3: TGTGCCAGCAGGGGAACAGGGAATGAAGCTTTCTTT. This encodes CASRGTGNEAFF.